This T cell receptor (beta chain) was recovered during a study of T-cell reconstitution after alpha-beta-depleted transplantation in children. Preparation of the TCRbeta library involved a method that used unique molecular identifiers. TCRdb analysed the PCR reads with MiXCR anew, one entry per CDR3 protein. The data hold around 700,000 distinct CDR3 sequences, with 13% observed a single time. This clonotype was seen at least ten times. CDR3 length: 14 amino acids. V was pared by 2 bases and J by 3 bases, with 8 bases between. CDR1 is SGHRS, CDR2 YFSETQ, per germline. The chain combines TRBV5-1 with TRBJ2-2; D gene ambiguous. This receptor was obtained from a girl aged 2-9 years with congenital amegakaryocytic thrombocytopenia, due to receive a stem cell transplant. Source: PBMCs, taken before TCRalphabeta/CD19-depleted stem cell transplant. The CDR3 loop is CASSFFGHTGELFF. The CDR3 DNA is TGCGCCAGCAGCTTTTTCGGACACACCGGGGAGCTGTTTTTT.